The clone carrying this T cell receptor beta chain has ten or more counts. PCR was performed a second time for about 7 to 12 cycles using a sample-barcoded 5' primer and a J-beta primer mix. TCRdb reprocessed the 5' RACE reads with MiXCR, giving one entry per CDR3 protein. The table has more than 1.4 million distinct CDR3 sequences, approximately 42% seen once. This sample is drawn from a study of blood T cells in healthy people across ages. The ends lost 4 bases at V and 8 bases at J; junction bases unmatched: 11. The CDR3 spans 14 residues. Germline V gene lookup returns CDR1 ENHRY and CDR2 SYGVKD. Material for sequencing was blood. The clonotype comes from a woman aged 18 to 35 in good health. The V gene is TRBV10-3, the J gene TRBJ2-7; 7 positions match TRBD2. The CDR3 sequence is CAISGAGEPTKQYF. In nucleotides, the CDR3 is TGTGCCATCAGTGGGGCGGGGGAACCTACGAAGCAGTACTTC.